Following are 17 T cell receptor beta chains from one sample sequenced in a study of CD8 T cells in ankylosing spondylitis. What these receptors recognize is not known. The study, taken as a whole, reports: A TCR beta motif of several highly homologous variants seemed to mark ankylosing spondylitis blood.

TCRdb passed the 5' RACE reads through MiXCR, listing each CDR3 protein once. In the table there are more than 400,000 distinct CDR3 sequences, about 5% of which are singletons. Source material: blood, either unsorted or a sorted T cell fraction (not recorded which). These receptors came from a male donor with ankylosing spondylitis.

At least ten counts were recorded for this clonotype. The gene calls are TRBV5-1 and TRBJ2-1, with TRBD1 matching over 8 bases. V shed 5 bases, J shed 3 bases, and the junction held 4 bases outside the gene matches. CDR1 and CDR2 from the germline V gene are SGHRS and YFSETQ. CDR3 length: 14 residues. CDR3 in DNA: TGCGCCAGCAGACGACAGGGGATCTACAATGAGCAGTTCTTC. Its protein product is CASRRQGIYNEQFF. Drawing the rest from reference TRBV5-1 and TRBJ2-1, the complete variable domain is KAGVTQTPRYLIKTRGQQVTLSCSPISGHRSVSWYQQTPGQGLQFLFEYFSETQRNKGNFPGRFSGRQFSNSRSEMNVSTLELGDSALYLCASRRQGIYNEQFFGPGTRLTVL.

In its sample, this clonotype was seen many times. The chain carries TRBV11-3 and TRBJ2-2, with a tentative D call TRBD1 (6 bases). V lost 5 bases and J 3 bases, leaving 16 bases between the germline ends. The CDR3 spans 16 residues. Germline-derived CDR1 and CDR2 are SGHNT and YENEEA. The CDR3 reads CASSREGQFYTGELFF. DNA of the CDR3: TGTGCCAGCAGCCGAGAAGGACAGTTCTACACCGGGGAGCTGTTTTTT.

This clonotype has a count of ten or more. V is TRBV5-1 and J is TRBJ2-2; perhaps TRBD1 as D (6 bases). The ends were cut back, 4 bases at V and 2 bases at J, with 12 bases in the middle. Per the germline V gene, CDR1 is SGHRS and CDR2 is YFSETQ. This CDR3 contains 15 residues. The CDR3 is CASSEHRDNTGELFF. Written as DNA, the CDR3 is TGCGCCAGCAGCGAACACAGGGACAACACCGGGGAGCTGTTTTTT.

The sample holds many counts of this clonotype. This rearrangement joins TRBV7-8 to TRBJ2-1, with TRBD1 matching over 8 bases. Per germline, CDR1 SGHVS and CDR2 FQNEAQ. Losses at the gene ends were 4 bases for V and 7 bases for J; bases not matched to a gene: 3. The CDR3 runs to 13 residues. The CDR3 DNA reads TGTGCCAGCAGCTCGGACAGGGCGAATGAGCAGTTCTTC. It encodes CASSSDRANEQFF. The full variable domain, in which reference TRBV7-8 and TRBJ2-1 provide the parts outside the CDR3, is GAGVSQSPRYKVAKRGQDVALRCDPISGHVSLFWYQQALGQGPEFLTYFQNEAQLDKSGLPSDRFFAERPEGSVSTLKIQRTQQEDSAVYLCASSSDRANEQFFGPGTRLTVL.

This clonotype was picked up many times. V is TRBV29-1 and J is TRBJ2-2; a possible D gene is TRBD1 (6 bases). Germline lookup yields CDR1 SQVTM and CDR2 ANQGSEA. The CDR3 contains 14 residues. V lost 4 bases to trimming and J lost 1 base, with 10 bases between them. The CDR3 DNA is TGCAGCGTTGCCTCCAGGGGGAACACCGGGGAGCTGTTTTTT. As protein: CSVASRGNTGELFF.

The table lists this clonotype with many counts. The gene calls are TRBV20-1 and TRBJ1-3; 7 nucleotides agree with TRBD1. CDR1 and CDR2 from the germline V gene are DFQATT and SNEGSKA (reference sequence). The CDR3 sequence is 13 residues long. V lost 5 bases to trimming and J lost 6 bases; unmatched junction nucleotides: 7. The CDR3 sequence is CSAPGQAKNTIYF. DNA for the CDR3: TGCAGTGCTCCCGGACAGGCGAAAAACACCATATATTTT.

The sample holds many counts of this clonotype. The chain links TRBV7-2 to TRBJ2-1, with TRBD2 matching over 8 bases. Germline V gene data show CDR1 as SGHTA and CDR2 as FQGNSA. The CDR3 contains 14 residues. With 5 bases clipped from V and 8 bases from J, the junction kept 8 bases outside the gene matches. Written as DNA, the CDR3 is TGTGCCAGCAGCCCTCGACTAGCGATATATGAGCAGTTCTTC. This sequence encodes CASSPRLAIYEQFF.

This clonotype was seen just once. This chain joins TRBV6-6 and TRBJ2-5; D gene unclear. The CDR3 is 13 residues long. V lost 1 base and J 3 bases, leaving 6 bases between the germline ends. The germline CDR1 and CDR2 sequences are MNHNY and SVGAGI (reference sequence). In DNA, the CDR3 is TGTGCCAGCAGTTACTGGCAGGAAGAGACCCAGTACTTC. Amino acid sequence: CASSYWQEETQYF.

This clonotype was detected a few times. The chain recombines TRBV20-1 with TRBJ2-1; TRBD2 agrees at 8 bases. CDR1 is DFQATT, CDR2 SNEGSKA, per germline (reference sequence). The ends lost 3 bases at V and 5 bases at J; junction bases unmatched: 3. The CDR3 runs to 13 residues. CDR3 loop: CSASPAGDNEQFF. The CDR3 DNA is TGCAGTGCTAGCCCAGCGGGGGACAATGAGCAGTTCTTC.

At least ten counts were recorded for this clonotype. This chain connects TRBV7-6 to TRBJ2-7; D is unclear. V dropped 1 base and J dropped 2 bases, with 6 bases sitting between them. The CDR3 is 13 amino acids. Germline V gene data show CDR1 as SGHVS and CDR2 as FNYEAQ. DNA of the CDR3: TGTGCCAGCAGCTTAGGGACGCCCTACGAGCAGTACTTC. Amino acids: CASSLGTPYEQYF.

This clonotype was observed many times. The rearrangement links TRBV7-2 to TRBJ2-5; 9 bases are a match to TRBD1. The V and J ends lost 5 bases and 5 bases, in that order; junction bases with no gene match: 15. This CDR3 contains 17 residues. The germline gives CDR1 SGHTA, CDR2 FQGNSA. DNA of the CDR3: TGTGCCAGCAGCCCGCCTACCGGACAGGGGTCCGGGGAGACCCAGTACTTC. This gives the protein CASSPPTGQGSGETQYF.

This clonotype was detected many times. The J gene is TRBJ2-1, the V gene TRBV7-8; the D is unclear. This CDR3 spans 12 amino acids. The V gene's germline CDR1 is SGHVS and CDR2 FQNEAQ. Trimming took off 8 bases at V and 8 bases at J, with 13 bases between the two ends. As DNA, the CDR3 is TGTGCCAGCGCCGTGGTTGTGGATGAGCAGTTCTTC. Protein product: CASAVVVDEQFF.

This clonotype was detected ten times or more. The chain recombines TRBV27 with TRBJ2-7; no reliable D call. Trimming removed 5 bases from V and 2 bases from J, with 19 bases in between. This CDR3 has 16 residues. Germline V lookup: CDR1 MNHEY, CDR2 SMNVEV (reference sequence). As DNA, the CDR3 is TGTGCCAGCAGTGTGGGATTCCGGGCCTCGACCTACGAGCAGTACTTC. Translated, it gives CASSVGFRASTYEQYF.

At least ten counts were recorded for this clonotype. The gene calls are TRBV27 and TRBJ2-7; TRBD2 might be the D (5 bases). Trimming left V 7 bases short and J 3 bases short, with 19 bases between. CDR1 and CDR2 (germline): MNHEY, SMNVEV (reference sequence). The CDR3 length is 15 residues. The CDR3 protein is CASTLAGPPIYEQYF. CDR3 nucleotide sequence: TGTGCCAGCACCCTAGCCGGGCCCCCCATCTACGAGCAGTACTTC.

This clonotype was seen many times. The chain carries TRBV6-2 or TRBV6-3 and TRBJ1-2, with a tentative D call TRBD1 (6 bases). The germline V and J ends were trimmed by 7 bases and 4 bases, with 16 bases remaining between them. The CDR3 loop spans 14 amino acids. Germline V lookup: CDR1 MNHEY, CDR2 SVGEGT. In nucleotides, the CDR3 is TGTGCCAGCAAGATTGGACAGCTGTTCTATGGCTACACCTTC. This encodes CASKIGQLFYGYTF.

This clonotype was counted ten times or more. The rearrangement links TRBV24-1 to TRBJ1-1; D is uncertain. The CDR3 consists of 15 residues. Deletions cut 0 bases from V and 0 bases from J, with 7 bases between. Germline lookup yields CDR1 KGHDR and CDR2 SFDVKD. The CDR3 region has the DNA TGTGCCACCAGTGATTTGATACGCATGAACACTGAAGCTTTCTTT. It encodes CATSDLIRMNTEAFF.

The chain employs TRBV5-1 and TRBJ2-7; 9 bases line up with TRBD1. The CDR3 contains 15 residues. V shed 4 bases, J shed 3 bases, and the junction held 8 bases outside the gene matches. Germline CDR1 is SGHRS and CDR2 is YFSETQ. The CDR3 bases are TGCGCCAGCAGCCCCGCCGGGACAGGGAACTACGAGCAGTACTTC. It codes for CASSPAGTGNYEQYF.